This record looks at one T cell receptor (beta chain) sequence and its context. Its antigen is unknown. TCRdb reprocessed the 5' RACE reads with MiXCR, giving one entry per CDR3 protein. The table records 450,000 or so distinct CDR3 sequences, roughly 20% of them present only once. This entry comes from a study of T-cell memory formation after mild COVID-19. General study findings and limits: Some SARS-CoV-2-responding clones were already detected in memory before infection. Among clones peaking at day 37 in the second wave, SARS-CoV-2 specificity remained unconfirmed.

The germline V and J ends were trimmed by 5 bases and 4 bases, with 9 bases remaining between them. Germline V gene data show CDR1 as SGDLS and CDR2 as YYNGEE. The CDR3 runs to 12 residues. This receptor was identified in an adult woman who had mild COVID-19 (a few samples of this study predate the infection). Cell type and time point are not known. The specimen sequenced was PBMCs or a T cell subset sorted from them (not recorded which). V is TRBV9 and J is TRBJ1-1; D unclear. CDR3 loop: CASSQEVTEAFF. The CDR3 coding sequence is TGTGCCAGCAGTCAAGAGGTCACTGAAGCTTTCTTT.